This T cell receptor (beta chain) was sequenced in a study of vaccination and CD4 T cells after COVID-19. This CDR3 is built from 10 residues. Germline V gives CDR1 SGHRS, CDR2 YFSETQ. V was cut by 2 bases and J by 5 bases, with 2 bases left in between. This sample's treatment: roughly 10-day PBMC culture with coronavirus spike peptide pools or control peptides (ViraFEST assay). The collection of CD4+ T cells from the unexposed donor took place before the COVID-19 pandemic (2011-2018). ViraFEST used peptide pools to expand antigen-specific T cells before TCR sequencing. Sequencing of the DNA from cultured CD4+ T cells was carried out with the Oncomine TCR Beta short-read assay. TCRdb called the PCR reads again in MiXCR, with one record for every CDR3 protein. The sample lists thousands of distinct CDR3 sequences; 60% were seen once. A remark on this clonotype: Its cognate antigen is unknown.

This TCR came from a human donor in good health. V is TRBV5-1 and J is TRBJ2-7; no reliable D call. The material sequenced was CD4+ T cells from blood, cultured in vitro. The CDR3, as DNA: TGCGCCAGCAGCTTTAACGAGCAGTACTTC. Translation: CASSFNEQYF.